These 2 T cell receptor beta chains originate from one sample sequenced in a study of shared clonotypes between healthy human individuals. Sequenced by immunoSEQ multiplex PCR; TCRdb stores in-frame clones only, minus some. This table has about 1.5 million clones, about 98% appearing once. Sequencing input: naive CD4+ T cells sorted from blood. The sample's subset: CD45RA+ positively selected. The receptors were sampled from a young man in good health.

The V gene is TRBV29-1, the J gene TRBJ1-4; D remains ambiguous. This CDR3 is 10 amino acids long. Germline CDR1 reads SQVTM; CDR2 reads ANQGSEA. V was clipped by 4 bases and J by 8 bases, with 5 bases between them. The CDR3 protein is CSVGEEKLFF. CDR3 DNA sequence: TGCAGCGTTGGAGAGGAAAAACTGTTTTTT.

This clone appeared once. V usage is TRBV27 and J usage is TRBJ2-1; 10 nucleotides align to TRBD2. The CDR3 spans 15 residues. Germline V gives CDR1 MNHEY, CDR2 SMNVEV (reference sequence). V shed 4 bases and J 6 bases; nucleotides not matched to a gene: 6. Written as DNA, the CDR3 is TGTGCCAGCAGTTCCCGCGGGACTAGCGCCAATGAGCAGTTCTTC. Translated, it gives CASSSRGTSANEQFF.